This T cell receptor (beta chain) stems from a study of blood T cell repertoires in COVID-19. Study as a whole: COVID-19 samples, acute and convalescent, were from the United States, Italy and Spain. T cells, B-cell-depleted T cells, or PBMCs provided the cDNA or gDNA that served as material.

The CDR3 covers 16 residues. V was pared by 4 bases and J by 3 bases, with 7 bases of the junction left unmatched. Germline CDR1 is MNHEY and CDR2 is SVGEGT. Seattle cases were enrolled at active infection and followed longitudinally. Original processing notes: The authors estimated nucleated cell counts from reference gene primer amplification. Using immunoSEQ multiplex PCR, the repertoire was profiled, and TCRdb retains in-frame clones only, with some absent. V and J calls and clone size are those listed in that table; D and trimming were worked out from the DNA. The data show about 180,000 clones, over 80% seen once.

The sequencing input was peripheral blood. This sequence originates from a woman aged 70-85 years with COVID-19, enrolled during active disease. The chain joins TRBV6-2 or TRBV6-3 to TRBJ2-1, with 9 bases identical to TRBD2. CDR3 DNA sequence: TGTGCCAGCAGTTCTTATAGCGGGAGCGTCTACAATGAGCAGTTCTTC. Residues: CASSSYSGSVYNEQFF.